This T cell receptor beta chain was observed in a study of blood T cell repertoires in COVID-19. Study-wide context: Collection of acute and convalescent COVID-19 samples took place in the United States, Italy and Spain. From T cells, B-cell-depleted T cells, or PBMCs came the material, which was cDNA or gDNA.

In terms of age and location, participants ranged from roughly 18 to 100 years and lived in about two dozen US areas. Two negative PCRs, clearance, or symptom resolution had been documented for recovered Cohort 3 donors. Unmatched junction bases numbered 5, after V lost 5 bases and J lost 6 bases. CDR1 SGHVS and CDR2 FQNEAQ come from the germline V gene. The CDR3 covers 13 residues. Sequencing used immunoSEQ multiplex PCR; TCRdb keeps in-frame clones, though not all of them. Of some 170,000 clones detected, around 85% appear once; the ten largest clones hold 5% to 8%. The genes are TRBV7-8 and TRBJ2-7; 9 nucleotides align to TRBD1. The clonotype originates from a middle-aged man who had recovered from COVID-19. The sequenced sample consisted of PBMCs or T cells enriched from blood (not recorded which). The DNA for the CDR3 is TGTGCCAGCAGCGCGGGACAGGGTCCCGAGCAGTACTTC. Amino acid sequence: CASSAGQGPEQYF.